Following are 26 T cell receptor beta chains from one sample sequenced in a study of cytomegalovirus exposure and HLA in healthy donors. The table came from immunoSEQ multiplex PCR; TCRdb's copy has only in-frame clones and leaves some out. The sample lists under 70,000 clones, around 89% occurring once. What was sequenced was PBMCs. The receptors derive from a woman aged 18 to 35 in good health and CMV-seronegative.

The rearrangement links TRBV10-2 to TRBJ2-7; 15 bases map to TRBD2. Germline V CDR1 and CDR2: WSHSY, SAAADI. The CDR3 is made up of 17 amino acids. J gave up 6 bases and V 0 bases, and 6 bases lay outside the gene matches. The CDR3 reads CASSESGLAGGWTEQYF. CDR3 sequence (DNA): TGCGCCAGCAGTGAGTCGGGACTAGCGGGAGGTTGGACCGAGCAGTACTTC.

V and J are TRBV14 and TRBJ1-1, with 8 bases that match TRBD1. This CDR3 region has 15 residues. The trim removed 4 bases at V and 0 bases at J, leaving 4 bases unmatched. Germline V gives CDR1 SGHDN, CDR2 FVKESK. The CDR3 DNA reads TGTGCCAGCAGCCTAAGGACAGGGCTGAACACTGAAGCTTTCTTT. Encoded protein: CASSLRTGLNTEAFF.

The CDR3 region has the DNA TGTGCCAGCAGCTTAGAAACTAGCGGGGGGATTTTCAATGAGCAGTTCTTC. Translating gives CASSLETSGGIFNEQFF. The chain has TRBV7-2 and TRBJ2-1; 12 positions agree with TRBD2. Trimming cost V 1 base and J 6 bases; bases outside gene matches: 7. This CDR3 contains 17 residues. Germline values: CDR1 SGHTA, CDR2 FQGNSA.

The CDR3 protein is CASSPRLAGVTQETQYF. The CDR3 nucleotides read TGTGCCAGCAGCCCGAGGCTAGCGGGGGTCACCCAAGAGACCCAGTACTTC. The genes are TRBV7-2 and TRBJ2-5, with 10 bases fitting TRBD2. CDR1 and CDR2 from the germline V gene are SGHTA and FQGNSA. CDR3 length equals 17 residues. With 5 bases clipped from V and 1 base from J, the junction kept 10 bases outside the gene matches. The full variable domain, rest sourced from reference TRBV7-2 and TRBJ2-5, is GAGVSQSPSNKVTEKGKDVELRCDPISGHTALYWYRQSLGQGLEFLIYFQGNSAPDKSGLPSDRFSAERTGGSVSTLTIQRTQQEDSAVYLCASSPRLAGVTQETQYFGPGTRLLVL.

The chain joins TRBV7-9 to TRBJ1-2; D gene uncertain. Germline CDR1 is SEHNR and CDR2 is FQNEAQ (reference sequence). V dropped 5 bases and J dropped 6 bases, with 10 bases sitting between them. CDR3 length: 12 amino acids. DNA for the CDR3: TGTGCCAGCAGCCCCAGGACTGATGGCTACACCTTC. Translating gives CASSPRTDGYTF.

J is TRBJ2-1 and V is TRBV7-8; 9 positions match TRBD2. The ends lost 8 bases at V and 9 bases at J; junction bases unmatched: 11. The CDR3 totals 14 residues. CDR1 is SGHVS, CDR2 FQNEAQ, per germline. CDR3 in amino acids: CASGSLAGSREQFF. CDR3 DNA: TGTGCCAGCGGGTCTCTAGCGGGATCTCGTGAGCAGTTCTTC.

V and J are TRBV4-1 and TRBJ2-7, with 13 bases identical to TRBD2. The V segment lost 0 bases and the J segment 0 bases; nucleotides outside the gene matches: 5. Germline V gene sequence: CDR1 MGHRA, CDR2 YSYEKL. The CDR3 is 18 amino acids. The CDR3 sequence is CASSQELAGGAGSYEQYF. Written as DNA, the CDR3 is TGCGCCAGCAGCCAAGAACTAGCGGGAGGGGCTGGCTCCTACGAGCAGTACTTC.

CDR3 sequence: CASNIRFQETQYF. The CDR3 DNA sequence: TGTGCCAGCAATATTAGATTTCAAGAGACCCAGTACTTC. The V gene is TRBV2, the J gene TRBJ2-5; D remains unclear. Germline CDR1 is SNHLY and CDR2 is FYNNEI. CDR3 length: 13 amino acids. Trimming removed 7 bases from V and 2 bases from J, with 11 bases in between.

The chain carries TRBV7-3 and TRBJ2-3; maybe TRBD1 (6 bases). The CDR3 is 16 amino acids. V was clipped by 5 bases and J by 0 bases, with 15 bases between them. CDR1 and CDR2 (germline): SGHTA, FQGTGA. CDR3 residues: CASSAFGGRSTDTQYF. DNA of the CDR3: TGTGCCAGCAGCGCTTTTGGGGGCCGCAGCACAGATACGCAGTATTTT.

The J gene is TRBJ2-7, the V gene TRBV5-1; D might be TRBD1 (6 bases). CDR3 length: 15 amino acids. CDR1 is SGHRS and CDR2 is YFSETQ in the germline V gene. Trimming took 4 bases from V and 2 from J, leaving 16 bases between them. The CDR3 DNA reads TGCGCCAGCAGCACAGTGGACAGCCGAACCTACGAGCAGTACTTC. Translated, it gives CASSTVDSRTYEQYF. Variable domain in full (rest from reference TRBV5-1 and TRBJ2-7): KAGVTQTPRYLIKTRGQQVTLSCSPISGHRSVSWYQQTPGQGLQFLFEYFSETQRNKGNFPGRFSGRQFSNSRSEMNVSTLELGDSALYLCASSTVDSRTYEQYFGPGTRLTVT.

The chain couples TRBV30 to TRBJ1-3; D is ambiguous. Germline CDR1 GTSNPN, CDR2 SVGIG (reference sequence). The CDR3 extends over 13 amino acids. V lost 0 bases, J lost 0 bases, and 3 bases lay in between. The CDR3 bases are TGTGCCTGGAGTGTGAGCTCTGGAAACACCATATATTTT. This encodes CAWSVSSGNTIYF.

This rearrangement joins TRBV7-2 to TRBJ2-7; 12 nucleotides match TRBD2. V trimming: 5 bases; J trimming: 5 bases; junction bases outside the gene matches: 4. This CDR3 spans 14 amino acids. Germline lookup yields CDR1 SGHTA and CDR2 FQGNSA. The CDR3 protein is CASSPRLAGDEQYF. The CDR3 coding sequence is TGTGCCAGCAGCCCGAGACTAGCGGGAGACGAGCAGTACTTC.

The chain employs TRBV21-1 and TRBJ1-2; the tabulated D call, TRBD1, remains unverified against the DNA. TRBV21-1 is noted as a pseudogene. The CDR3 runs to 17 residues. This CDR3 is CASSKGGRGTGFYGYTF. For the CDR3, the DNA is TGTGCCAGCAGCAAAGGGGGCAGGGGGACCGGATTCTATGGCTACACCTTC.

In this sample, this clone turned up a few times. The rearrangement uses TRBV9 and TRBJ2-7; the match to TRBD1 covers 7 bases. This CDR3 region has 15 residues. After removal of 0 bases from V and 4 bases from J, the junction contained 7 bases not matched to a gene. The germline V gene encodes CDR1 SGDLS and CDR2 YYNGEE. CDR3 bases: TGTGCCAGCAGCGTAGCCGGGACAGTAGGATACGAGCAGTACTTC. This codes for CASSVAGTVGYEQYF.

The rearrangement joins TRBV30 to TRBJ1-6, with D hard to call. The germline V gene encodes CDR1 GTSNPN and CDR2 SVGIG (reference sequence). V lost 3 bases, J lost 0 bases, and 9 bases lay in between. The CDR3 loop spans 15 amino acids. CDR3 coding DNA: TGTGCCTGGAGCACCACGGGCTCCTATAATTCACCCCTCCACTTT. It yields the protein CAWSTTGSYNSPLHF.

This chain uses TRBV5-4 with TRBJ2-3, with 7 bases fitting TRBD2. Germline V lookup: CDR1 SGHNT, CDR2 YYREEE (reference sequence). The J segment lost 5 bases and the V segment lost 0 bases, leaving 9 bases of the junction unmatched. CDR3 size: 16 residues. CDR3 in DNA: TGTGCCAGCAGCTTGGCTAGCGGAGAGGGTATAGATACGCAGTATTTT. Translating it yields CASSLASGEGIDTQYF.

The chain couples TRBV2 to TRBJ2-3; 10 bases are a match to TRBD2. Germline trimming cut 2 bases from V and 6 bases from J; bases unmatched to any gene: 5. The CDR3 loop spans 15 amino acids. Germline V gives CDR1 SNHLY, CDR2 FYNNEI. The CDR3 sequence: CASSESGRAGDTQYF. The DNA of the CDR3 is TGTGCCAGCAGTGAAAGCGGGAGGGCGGGGGATACGCAGTATTTT.

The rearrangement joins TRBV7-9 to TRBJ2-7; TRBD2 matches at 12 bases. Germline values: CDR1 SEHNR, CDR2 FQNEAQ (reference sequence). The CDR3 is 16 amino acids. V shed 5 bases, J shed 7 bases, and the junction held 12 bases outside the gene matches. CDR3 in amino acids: CASSAGLAGALWEQYF. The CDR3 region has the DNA TGTGCCAGCAGCGCGGGACTAGCGGGTGCCCTCTGGGAGCAGTACTTC.

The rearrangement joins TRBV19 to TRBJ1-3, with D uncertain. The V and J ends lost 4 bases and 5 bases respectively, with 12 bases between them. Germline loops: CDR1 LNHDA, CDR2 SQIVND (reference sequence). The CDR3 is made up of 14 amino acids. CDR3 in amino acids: CASSRRQARNTIYF. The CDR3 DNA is TGTGCCAGTAGTAGGCGACAAGCTAGAAACACCATATATTTT.

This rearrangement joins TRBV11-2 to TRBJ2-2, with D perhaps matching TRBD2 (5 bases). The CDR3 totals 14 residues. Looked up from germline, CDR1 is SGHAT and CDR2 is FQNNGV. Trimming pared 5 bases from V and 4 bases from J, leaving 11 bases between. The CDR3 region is CASSVGRITGELFF. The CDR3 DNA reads TGTGCCAGCAGCGTAGGGAGAATCACCGGGGAGCTGTTTTTT.

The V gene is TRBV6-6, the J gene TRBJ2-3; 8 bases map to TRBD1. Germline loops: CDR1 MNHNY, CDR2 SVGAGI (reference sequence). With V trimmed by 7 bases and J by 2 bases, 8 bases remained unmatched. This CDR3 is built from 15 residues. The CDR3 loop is CASKNPGQVTDTQYF. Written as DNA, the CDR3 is TGTGCCAGCAAGAATCCGGGACAGGTCACAGATACGCAGTATTTT.

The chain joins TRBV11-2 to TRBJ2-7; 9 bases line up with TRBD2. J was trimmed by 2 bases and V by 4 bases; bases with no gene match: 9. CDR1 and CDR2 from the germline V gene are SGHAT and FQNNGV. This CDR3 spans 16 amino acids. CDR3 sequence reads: CASSSLTSGRTYEQYF. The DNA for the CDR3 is TGTGCCAGCAGCTCCCTTACTAGCGGGCGGACCTACGAGCAGTACTTC.

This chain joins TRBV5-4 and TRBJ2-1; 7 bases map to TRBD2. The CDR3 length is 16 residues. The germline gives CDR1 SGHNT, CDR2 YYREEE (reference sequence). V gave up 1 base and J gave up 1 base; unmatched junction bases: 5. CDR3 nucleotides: TGTGCCAGCAGCTTGCCCAGGACTAGGTCCTACAATGAGCAGTTCTTC. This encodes CASSLPRTRSYNEQFF.

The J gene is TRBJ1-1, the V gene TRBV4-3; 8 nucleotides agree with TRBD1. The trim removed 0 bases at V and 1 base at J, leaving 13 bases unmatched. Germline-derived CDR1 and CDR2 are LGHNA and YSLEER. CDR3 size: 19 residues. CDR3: CASSQDILGAGTGNTEAFF. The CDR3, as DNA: TGCGCCAGCAGCCAAGACATTTTGGGGGCTGGGACAGGGAACACTGAAGCTTTCTTT.

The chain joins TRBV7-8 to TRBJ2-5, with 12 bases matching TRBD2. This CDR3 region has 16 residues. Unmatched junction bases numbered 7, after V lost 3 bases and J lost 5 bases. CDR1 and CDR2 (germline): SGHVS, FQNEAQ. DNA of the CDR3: TGTGCCAGCAGCTTCAGACTAGCGGGAGAACGGGAGACCCAGTACTTC. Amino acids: CASSFRLAGERETQYF.

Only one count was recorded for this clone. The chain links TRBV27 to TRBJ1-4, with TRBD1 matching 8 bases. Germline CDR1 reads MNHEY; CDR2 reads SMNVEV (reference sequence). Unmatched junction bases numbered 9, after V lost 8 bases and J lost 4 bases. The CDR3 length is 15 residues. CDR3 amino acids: CASGRPGQVNEKLFF. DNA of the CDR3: TGTGCCAGCGGCAGACCGGGACAGGTTAATGAAAAACTGTTTTTT.